The 27 T cell receptor beta chains in this list originate from one sample, sequenced in a study of blood T cell repertoires in COVID-19. Some clones are missing from TCRdb's copy, which holds only in-frame ones; the method was immunoSEQ multiplex PCR. This table holds roughly 140,000 clones, 70% to 90% found once. Sample: PBMCs or T cells enriched from blood (not recorded which). These receptors were obtained from a woman aged 25 to 39 with acute COVID-19.

This clone has a single count. This rearrangement joins TRBV19 to TRBJ2-7; TRBD2 is a possible D gene (5 bases). Trimming removed 6 bases from V and 5 bases from J, with 14 bases in between. CDR3 size: 13 residues. Per germline, CDR1 LNHDA and CDR2 SQIVND (reference sequence). The CDR3 DNA reads TGTGCCAGTAGCATTAGCGCCCACCACGAGCAGTACTTC. It specifies CASSISAHHEQYF.

The rearrangement joins TRBV30 to TRBJ1-1; tentatively, D is TRBD1 (6 bases). CDR1 and CDR2 from the germline V gene are GTSNPN and SVGIG (reference sequence). The CDR3 contains 13 residues. V shed 4 bases and J shed 1 base, with 10 bases lying between them. The CDR3 reads CAWTGTSNTEAFF. DNA of the CDR3: TGTGCCTGGACCGGGACATCGAACACTGAAGCTTTCTTT.

J is TRBJ2-3 and V is TRBV4-1; 8 bases map to TRBD2. Unmatched junction bases numbered 14, after V lost 2 bases and J lost 4 bases. Germline V gives CDR1 MGHRA, CDR2 YSYEKL. This CDR3 comprises 18 residues. CDR3 region: CASSQSTHPAGVPDTQYF. CDR3 coding DNA: TGCGCCAGCAGCCAATCGACCCACCCAGCGGGAGTGCCAGATACGCAGTATTTT.

A single count supports this clone. This chain links TRBV29-1 with TRBJ1-1; 12 bases line up with TRBD1. Trimming cost V 7 bases and J 6 bases; bases outside gene matches: 6. Germline values: CDR1 SQVTM, CDR2 ANQGSEA. CDR3 length: 13 amino acids. The CDR3 nucleotides read TGCAGCGCGGGGACAGGGGGCGTATCTGAAGCTTTCTTT. It is translated as CSAGTGGVSEAFF.

This clone came up a few times. The V gene is TRBV28, the J gene TRBJ1-1, with TRBD1 identical over 8 bases. The V gene end was trimmed by 4 bases and the J gene end by 1 base; junction bases not matched to a gene: 5. CDR3 length equals 15 residues. Germline loops: CDR1 MDHEN, CDR2 SYDVKM. The CDR3 region has the DNA TGTGCCAGCAGTTCCCCACAGGGGGAGAACACTGAAGCTTTCTTT. This codes for CASSSPQGENTEAFF.

The chain combines TRBV7-9 with TRBJ2-1; D might be TRBD2 (6 bases). CDR1 SEHNR and CDR2 FQNEAQ come from the germline V gene (reference sequence). The V gene lost 1 base and the J gene lost 8 bases, with 18 bases spanning the gap. The CDR3 is 16 residues long. CDR3 DNA sequence: TGTGCCAGCAGCTTAGATCTGGGGGGTACTGCCGATGAGCAGTTCTTC. Translating gives CASSLDLGGTADEQFF.

The chain combines TRBV4-1 with TRBJ2-1; 9 positions agree with TRBD2. Trimming cost V 2 bases and J 4 bases; bases outside gene matches: 0. The CDR3 has 14 amino acids. Germline V gene data show CDR1 as MGHRA and CDR2 as YSYEKL. The CDR3, as DNA: TGCGCCAGCAGCCAACTAGCGGGGTACAATGAGCAGTTCTTC. Translated, it gives CASSQLAGYNEQFF.

The chain joins TRBV29-1 to TRBJ2-7; 7 bases map to TRBD1. CDR3 length: 13 amino acids. Trimming took 6 bases from V and 3 from J; bases not matched to a gene: 8. Germline V gene sequence: CDR1 SQVTM, CDR2 ANQGSEA. The CDR3: CSVAQGVDYEQYF. The DNA for the CDR3 is TGCAGCGTCGCCCAGGGGGTTGACTACGAGCAGTACTTC.

J is TRBJ1-6 and V is TRBV6-2 or TRBV6-3; D may be TRBD1 (5 bases). The V end lost 5 bases, the J end lost 14 bases, and 19 bases lay between the germline ends. Germline V gives CDR1 MNHEY, CDR2 SVGEGT. The CDR3 extends over 14 amino acids. DNA of the CDR3: TGTGCCAGCAGTAGACCAATCCAGGGTTGGACCCTCCACTTT. It yields the protein CASSRPIQGWTLHF.

The chain has TRBV30 and TRBJ1-6, with a tentative D call TRBD1 (6 bases). The V gene's germline CDR1 is GTSNPN and CDR2 SVGIG (reference sequence). This CDR3 spans 12 amino acids. V was shortened by 1 base and J by 11 bases, with 9 bases between the two germline ends. The CDR3 loop is CAWSAQGAPLHF. The CDR3 DNA is TGTGCCTGGAGTGCACAGGGAGCACCCCTCCACTTT.

This clone is a singleton in its sample. The chain recombines TRBV20-1 with TRBJ2-7; 11 bases match TRBD2. CDR1 is DFQATT, CDR2 SNEGSKA, per germline (reference sequence). The CDR3 length is 18 residues. With V trimmed by 3 bases and J by 1 base, 14 bases remained unmatched. The CDR3 region is CSASSGTDGLAGSYEQYF. The CDR3, as DNA: TGCAGTGCTAGTTCCGGGACCGACGGACTAGCGGGTTCCTACGAGCAGTACTTC.

The V and J genes are TRBV6-5 and TRBJ1-5; D remains ambiguous. The CDR3 totals 14 residues. The V gene lost 6 bases and the J gene lost 8 bases, with 17 bases spanning the gap. Germline-derived CDR1 and CDR2 are MNHEY and SVGAGI. The CDR3 is CASRVWGESEPQHF. In DNA form, the CDR3 reads TGTGCCAGCAGGGTTTGGGGAGAGAGTGAGCCCCAGCATTTT.

The V gene is TRBV19, the J gene TRBJ1-5; a weak D match, TRBD1 (6 bases). Germline assignment: CDR1 LNHDA and CDR2 SQIVND (reference sequence). Trimming took off 9 bases at V and 0 bases at J, with 24 bases between the two ends. The CDR3 spans 18 residues. The CDR3 DNA reads TGTGCCAGGGTGGCTGGGGGCGATAATATCTATAGCAATCAGCCCCAGCATTTT. This codes for CARVAGGDNIYSNQPQHF. The complete variable domain, with remaining parts taken from reference TRBV19 and TRBJ1-5, reads DGGITQSPKYLFRKEGQNVTLSCEQNLNHDAMYWYRQDPGQGLRLIYYSQIVNDFQKGDIAEGYSVSREKKESFPLTVTSAQKNPTAFYLCARVAGGDNIYSNQPQHFGDGTRLSIL.

The chain has TRBV5-1 and TRBJ2-1; 8 positions match TRBD1. The V gene's germline CDR1 is SGHRS and CDR2 YFSETQ. Unmatched junction bases numbered 6, after V lost 4 bases and J lost 6 bases. The CDR3 runs 14 residues. CDR3 nucleotide sequence: TGCGCCAGCAGCCTTCAGGGGGCGCTCAATGAGCAGTTCTTC. Amino acid sequence: CASSLQGALNEQFF.

V is TRBV28 and J is TRBJ2-5; 9 bases are a match to TRBD1. V lost 4 bases and J lost 5; bases outside the gene matches: 14. The CDR3 runs to 17 residues. Germline assignment: CDR1 MDHEN and CDR2 SYDVKM. CDR3 nucleotides: TGTGCCAGCAGTTCCGACGGGACAGGGCGAACGAAGGAGACCCAGTACTTC. Amino acid sequence: CASSSDGTGRTKETQYF.

The genes are TRBV7-6 and TRBJ2-1, with D possibly matching TRBD2 (5 bases). V was clipped by 3 bases and J by 4 bases, with 13 bases between them. CDR3 length: 15 residues. The germline CDR1 and CDR2 sequences are SGHVS and FNYEAQ. The CDR3 loop is CASSFSAAVYNEQFF. CDR3 sequence (DNA): TGTGCCAGCAGCTTTTCAGCGGCGGTTTACAATGAGCAGTTCTTC.

This clone was seen only a few times. CDR3 region: CASSWDYSYEQYF. Written as DNA, the CDR3 is TGTGCCAGCAGCTGGGACTACTCCTACGAGCAGTACTTC. The gene calls are TRBV7-9 and TRBJ2-7, with 7 nucleotides matching TRBD2. Trimming at V came to 4 bases and at J to 0 bases, leaving 0 bases not matched to a gene. Germline CDR1 is SEHNR and CDR2 is FQNEAQ (reference sequence). The CDR3 spans 13 residues. Variable domain in full (rest from reference TRBV7-9 and TRBJ2-7): DTGVSQNPRHKITKRGQNVTFRCDPISEHNRLYWYRQTLGQGPEFLTYFQNEAQLEKSRLLSDRFSAERPKGSFSTLEIQRTEQGDSAMYLCASSWDYSYEQYFGPGTRLTVT.

The chain couples TRBV5-1 to TRBJ1-1, with 12 bases matching TRBD1. The CDR3 loop spans 17 amino acids. Germline CDR1 SGHRS, CDR2 YFSETQ. With 0 bases clipped from V and 5 bases from J, the junction kept 8 bases outside the gene matches. The CDR3 spells CASSLAPGTGGGTEAFF. The CDR3 region has the DNA TGCGCCAGCAGCTTGGCCCCCGGGACAGGGGGCGGGACTGAAGCTTTCTTT.

The CDR3 region is CASSKRGRAGIEKLFF. In nucleotides, the CDR3 is TGTGCCAGCAGCAAACGCGGAAGGGCAGGGATCGAAAAACTGTTTTTT. The V gene is TRBV21-1, the J gene TRBJ1-4; TRBD1, the table's D call, lacks a check against the DNA. TRBV21-1 is designated a pseudogene. This CDR3 has 16 amino acids.

J is TRBJ1-1 and V is TRBV25-1; weak D call: TRBD1 (5 bases). The V and J ends lost 0 bases and 10 bases respectively, with 18 bases between them. The length of the CDR3 is 15 residues. Germline V lookup: CDR1 MGHDK, CDR2 SYGVNS. CDR3 in amino acids: CASSEYKVQGGVAFF. The CDR3 nucleotides are TGTGCCAGCAGTGAATATAAGGTCCAGGGAGGGGTAGCTTTCTTT.

This chain connects TRBV7-2 to TRBJ2-7; perhaps TRBD1 as D (5 bases). Germline CDR1 is SGHTA and CDR2 is FQGNSA. This CDR3 spans 11 amino acids. Trimming shortened V by 6 bases and J by 4 bases, and 7 bases separated the two germline ends. The DNA for the CDR3 is TGTGCCAGCAGTGACAGATACGAGCAGTACTTC. This translates into CASSDRYEQYF.

The chain joins TRBV2 to TRBJ1-3; D may be TRBD1 (6 bases). This CDR3 region has 16 residues. V lost 3 bases to trimming and J lost 0 bases, with 12 bases between them. CDR1 and CDR2 (germline): SNHLY, FYNNEI. CDR3 DNA: TGTGCCAGCAGTGAGTGGACAGTACCCTCTGGAAACACCATATATTTT. The encoded protein is CASSEWTVPSGNTIYF.

This chain uses TRBV5-1 with TRBJ2-3, with 7 nucleotides matching TRBD2. From germline, CDR1 is SGHRS and CDR2 YFSETQ. The CDR3 is made up of 14 amino acids. After removal of 4 bases from V and 4 bases from J, the junction contained 6 bases not matched to a gene. This CDR3 reads CASSGAGAADTQYF. CDR3 bases: TGCGCCAGCAGCGGGGCGGGAGCGGCAGATACGCAGTATTTT.

The rearrangement links TRBV7-2 to TRBJ2-7, with 8 bases that match TRBD2. The CDR3 contains 14 residues. V lost 4 bases and J lost 4; bases outside the gene matches: 6. Germline-derived CDR1 and CDR2 are SGHTA and FQGNSA. CDR3: CASSSLGGRYEQYF. DNA for the CDR3: TGTGCCAGCAGCTCCCTAGGCGGGAGGTACGAGCAGTACTTC.

J is TRBJ2-1 and V is TRBV9, with 10 bases matching TRBD2. The CDR3 contains 16 residues. Germline CDR1 is SGDLS and CDR2 is YYNGEE. V lost 0 bases and J lost 8; bases outside the gene matches: 8. The CDR3 protein is CASSVAVAGGWDEQFF. The CDR3, as DNA: TGTGCCAGCAGCGTAGCGGTAGCGGGAGGTTGGGATGAGCAGTTCTTC. Supplemented by reference TRBV9 and TRBJ2-1, the full variable domain reads DSGVTQTPKHLITATGQRVTLRCSPRSGDLSVYWYQQSLDQGLQFLIQYYNGEERAKGNILERFSAQQFPDLHSELNLSSLELGDSALYFCASSVAVAGGWDEQFFGPGTRLTVL.

The J gene is TRBJ2-7, the V gene TRBV28; 12 nucleotides align to TRBD2. The CDR3 runs to 15 residues. Germline trimming cut 6 bases from V and 3 bases from J; bases unmatched to any gene: 6. Germline-derived CDR1 and CDR2 are MDHEN and SYDVKM. CDR3 sequence (DNA): TGTGCCAGCAGACCGGGACTAGCGGGTTTCTACGAGCAGTACTTC. It translates to CASRPGLAGFYEQYF. Filled out from reference TRBV28 and TRBJ2-7, the complete variable domain reads DVKVTQSSRYLVKRTGEKVFLECVQDMDHENMFWYRQDPGLGLRLIYFSYDVKMKEKGDIPEGYSVSREKKERFSLILESASTNQTSMYLCASRPGLAGFYEQYFGPGTRLTVT.

The chain couples TRBV28 to TRBJ1-2, with TRBD1 as a possible D gene (6 bases). There are 17 residues in the CDR3. The germline V gene encodes CDR1 MDHEN and CDR2 SYDVKM. V was clipped by 3 bases and J by 4 bases, with 21 bases between them. Here the CDR3 reads CASSFRSIGGRRYGYTF. CDR3 in DNA: TGTGCCAGCAGTTTTCGTTCAATCGGGGGGCGACGCTATGGCTACACCTTC.